The 8 T cell receptor beta chains listed next were all sequenced from one sample in a study of control samples from healthy donors and cancer patients. Sequenced by immunoSEQ multiplex PCR; TCRdb stores in-frame clones only, minus some. This table has about 100,000 clones, roughly nine tenths appearing once. The sample taken for sequencing was blood. The receptors derive from a woman aged 50 to 60 in good health.

The V gene is TRBV29-1, the J gene TRBJ2-7; D may be TRBD1 (6 bases). This CDR3 contains 13 residues. Germline CDR1 is SQVTM and CDR2 is ANQGSEA. Between the trimmed V and J ends, which lost 6 bases and 2 bases, there was a span of 14 bases. The CDR3 protein is CSVISDSTYEQYF. The CDR3 bases are TGCAGCGTGATCTCGGACAGTACCTACGAGCAGTACTTC.

The chain employs TRBV30 and TRBJ1-5, with a weak D call TRBD1 (5 bases). The CDR3 has 14 residues. The ends were cut back, 3 bases at V and 1 base at J, with 10 bases in the middle. Per germline, CDR1 GTSNPN and CDR2 SVGIG (reference sequence). CDR3: CAWSGAGSNQPQHF. In nucleotides, the CDR3 is TGTGCCTGGAGCGGGGCAGGGAGCAATCAGCCCCAGCATTTT.

The chain joins TRBV6-6 to TRBJ1-2, with 7 bases fitting TRBD1. The CDR3 is made up of 13 amino acids. The germline gives CDR1 MNHNY, CDR2 SVGAGI (reference sequence). Unmatched junction bases numbered 4, after V lost 6 bases and J lost 3 bases. The CDR3 loop is CASSPDRDYGYTF. CDR3 coding DNA: TGTGCCAGCAGCCCCGACAGGGACTATGGCTACACCTTC.

The CDR3 sequence: CASRSSVHQETQYF. CDR3 in DNA: TGTGCCAGCAGATCCTCCGTACACCAAGAGACCCAGTACTTC. The chain links TRBV13 to TRBJ2-5; D is unclear. This CDR3 has 14 amino acids. Deletions cut 6 bases from V and 0 bases from J, with 11 bases between. Germline V CDR1 and CDR2: PRHDT, FYEKMQ (reference sequence).

This chain links TRBV7-9 with TRBJ2-2, with a possible D match to TRBD1 (5 bases). Germline CDR1 SEHNR, CDR2 FQNEAQ (reference sequence). Trimming cost V 0 bases and J 7 bases, with 6 bases left between them. CDR3 size: 13 residues. The DNA for the CDR3 is TGTGCCAGCAGCTTAGCGCAGGGCGGGGAGCTGTTTTTT. Translated: CASSLAQGGELFF.

The chain combines TRBV4-1 with TRBJ2-1; possible D gene TRBD2, 7 bases. The V and J ends lost 5 bases and 3 bases respectively, with 20 bases between them. The CDR3 sequence is 17 residues long. The germline V gene has CDR1 MGHRA and CDR2 YSYEKL. CDR3 bases: TGCGCCAGCAGCAAAGGGACTGGGGGGGCCCTCTACAATGAGCAGTTCTTC. It is translated as CASSKGTGGALYNEQFF.

The CDR3 is CASRLVLGQGVRAFF. The CDR3 nucleotides are TGTGCAAGTCGCTTAGTATTGGGACAGGGGGTCCGAGCTTTCTTT. The rearrangement links TRBV12-2 to TRBJ1-1; whether TRBD1, the table's D call, matches the DNA was not checked. TRBV12-2 is a pseudogene locus. This CDR3 is built from 15 residues.

CDR3 sequence (DNA): TGTGCCAGCAGTTACACCGGGGCCGGCCGGGACACCATATATTTT. It is translated as CASSYTGAGRDTIYF. The chain is built from TRBV6-5 and TRBJ1-3; perhaps TRBD1 as D (5 bases). Germline V CDR1 and CDR2: MNHEY, SVGAGI. V gave up 2 bases and J gave up 8 bases, with 16 bases separating them. The CDR3 loop spans 15 amino acids.